The present T cell receptor (beta chain) was sequenced within a study of shared clonotypes between healthy human individuals (dated by TCRdb to 2019 to 2021). In terms of the full investigation: A few men and two women, aged 18 to 49 years, made up the cohort. To estimate repertoire size and how much clonotype sharing occurs between individuals, the study deeply sequenced the blood TCR repertoires of about five healthy adults. Between about 0.85 and 9.5 billion PBMCs per donor were obtained by leukapheresis. To increase sequencing depth and limit assay-specific biases, TCR repertoire library preparation and sequencing were carried out by different laboratories using diverse techniques. For each donor, CD4 naive and CD4 memory were each given three plates, CD8 naive was given two plates, and CD8 memory was given one plate.

Trimming takes 0 bases from V and 4 bases from J, and the germline ends sit 14 bases apart. The germline V gene (reference sequence) yields MNHEY for CDR1 and SMNVEV for CDR2. Including the terminal cysteine and phenylalanine, the CDR3 comprises 16 residues. Only the CDR3 DNA is retained, 48 bases long and in frame from the first base. The donors were healthy, HIV-negative adults who had no recently reported acute infections or vaccinations. Every donor was a Caucasian adult residing in Nashville, Tennessee, USA. CD4+ T cells were enriched by magnetic negative selection; naive cells were then positively selected on CD45RA, and the negative fraction formed the memory subset. After blood collection by leukapheresis, PBMCs were isolated using Ficoll-Histopaque density gradient centrifugation and then cryopreserved in the vapor phase of liquid nitrogen. Analytical flow cytometry was used to check the purity and quantity of each magnetically sorted T cell population. Genomic DNA was isolated from every sorted fraction and measured by UV absorbance on a Nanodrop 2000c.

TCR CDR3 regions were amplified from genomic DNA by multiplex PCR using the deep immunoSEQ assay. Genomic DNA extracted from each cell subset was distributed evenly over all wells of several immunoSEQ 96-well plates, and each plate served as one replicate. For sorted subsets, each replicate PCR was loaded with 200 to 250 ng genomic DNA, equivalent to about 30,000 T cell genomes. Purified libraries were measured with a Qubit 3.0 fluorometer, size-checked on a Bioanalyzer 2100, and measured again with the KAPA Library Quantification kit. A separate single-read 150-cycle Illumina NextSeq 550 flow cell was used to sequence each immunoSEQ 96-well plate. Per the source publication's procedure: The immunoSEQ output contained only junctional sequences without quality scores, so filtering could not match that applied to full-length reads. To assign V/J genes and CDR3, sequences were annotated using PyIR, a Python wrapper for IgBLAST v1.9, with IMGT germline references. Reads were removed for weak V/J assignments (E-value above 1e-6), missing CDR3, stop codons, out-of-frame junctions, or ambiguous translated residues. V3J clonotypes were defined by identical inferred V gene, J gene, and CDR3 amino acid sequence. Percentage overlap between repertoires was computed as shared unique clonotypes divided by the size of the smaller repertoire. Three approaches were used to assess repertoire richness: RTK rarefaction, the Chao1 estimator, and Recon v2.1 estimates of unobserved clonotypes. OLGA was used to compute generation probabilities for all TCRbeta clonotypes that the gDNA method yielded from a handful of donors. TCRdb provides this immuneACCESS table in a form limited to in-frame rearrangements. Some clones are lacking; in checked studies, under half of them reflect an unresolved V gene, and why the rest are absent is not known. The V and J calls and clone size are taken from that table; D and trimming were inferred from the DNA. Recorded for this sample are hundreds of thousands of clones; 97% of them occurred a single time. The top ten constitute 0.045% to 0.07% of the sample.

Results the study describes overall, beyond this receptor: Based on pairwise subsampling, the degree of clonotype sharing among donors was expected to be affected by sequencing depth. Only blood was sampled, and tissue TCR repertoires likely differ from those in blood. Rarefaction of sorted-subset datasets indicated incomplete sequencing despite the large sequencing depth. Because the study included a small number of donors, the genetic and exposure-history diversity represented was limited. Naive subsets generally had larger estimated clonotype richness than memory subsets. Across a few donors, 5% to 6% of naive CD4, approximately 3.5% of naive CD8, under 2.5% of memory CD4, and approximately 0.4% of memory CD8 clonotypes were shared. Higher generation probabilities were observed for clonotypes shared by all four sorted-subset donors than for non-shared clonotypes.

Regarding this clone: The antigen it binds to is not known. No per-base quality is available; no much larger clone lies one base away.

The receptor was isolated from a woman aged 25-40 years in good health. The sequencing input was naive CD4+ T cells sorted from blood. Sample cell subset or site, as interpreted from the label and publication: CD45RA+ positively selected. The chain uses TRBV27 and TRBJ2-3, with no confidently assigned D gene. The DNA sequence is as follows: TGTGCCAGCAGTTTATCCGGCTTTACTCGGGCAGATACGCAGTATTTT. Translated, this is CASSLSGFTRADTQYF.